The 30 T cell receptor beta chains presented below share a single source sample, sequenced in a study of early T cells in non-severe SARS-CoV-2 infection. TCRdb re-called the 5' RACE reads through MiXCR, storing one row per CDR3 protein. The sample yields fewer than 85,000 distinct CDR3 sequences, 12% seen once. The sample consisted of whole blood. These receptors all stem from an adult who was a healthcare worker with PCR-confirmed SARS-CoV-2 infection or an uninfected control (not recorded which).

This clonotype was counted ten times or more. This chain uses TRBV7-2 with TRBJ2-4; 7 nucleotides line up with TRBD1. Germline loops: CDR1 SGHTA, CDR2 FQGNSA. The V segment lost 5 bases and the J segment 4 bases; nucleotides outside the gene matches: 8. This CDR3 spans 15 amino acids. This chain's CDR3 is CASSPPGQPKNIQYF. The CDR3 coding sequence is TGTGCCAGCAGCCCACCGGGACAGCCGAAAAACATTCAGTACTTC.

This clonotype was observed many times. The rearrangement links TRBV20-1 to TRBJ2-7; 8 bases are shared with TRBD2. The CDR3 is 14 residues long. In germline, CDR1 is DFQATT, CDR2 SNEGSKA (reference sequence). The ends lost 1 base at V and 2 bases at J; junction bases unmatched: 4. The CDR3 nucleotides read TGCAGTGCTAGAGTGCGGGAGGCTCCCTACGAGCAGTACTTC. Protein: CSARVREAPYEQYF.

Comment on this clonotype: A much larger clone sits a single nucleotide away, making a read error possible. CDR3 residues: CTSSLQTGAVYEQYF. The DNA for the CDR3 is TGTACCAGCAGTTTACAGACAGGGGCGGTTTACGAGCAGTACTTC. The chain has TRBV27 and TRBJ2-7, with TRBD1 matching 8 bases. Germline values: CDR1 MNHEY, CDR2 SMNVEV (reference sequence). The CDR3 runs 15 residues.

This clonotype turned up a few times. CDR3 nucleotide sequence: TGTGCCAGCAGCTTGCGATCAATTCCTGAAGCTTTCTTT. Translating gives CASSLRSIPEAFF. The chain has TRBV5-6 and TRBJ1-1; D gene ambiguous. This CDR3 spans 13 amino acids. Germline V gives CDR1 SGHDT, CDR2 YYEEEE. V was pared by 1 base and J by 6 bases, with 10 bases between.

The V gene is TRBV27, the J gene TRBJ2-3; D is unclear. V shed 6 bases and J shed 6 bases, with 31 bases lying between them. Looked up from germline, CDR1 is MNHEY and CDR2 is SMNVEV (reference sequence). The length of the CDR3 is 19 residues. The CDR3 coding sequence is TGTGCCAGCAGCCCAAGATGGATGTCAGCGACGAGCAGAGCGGATACGCAGTATTTT. The encoded protein is CASSPRWMSATSRADTQYF.

This clonotype was seen at least ten times. V usage is TRBV2 and J usage is TRBJ2-5; D not certain. CDR1 is SNHLY and CDR2 is FYNNEI in the germline V gene. This CDR3 has 14 amino acids. V dropped 2 bases and J dropped 0 bases, with 7 bases sitting between them. Here the CDR3 DNA reads TGTGCCAGCAGTGAAAACCGGGACCAAGAGACCCAGTACTTC. The encoded protein is CASSENRDQETQYF.

This clonotype has at least ten counts. The gene calls are TRBV7-6 and TRBJ2-2; 11 bases match TRBD2. J lost 5 bases, V lost 5 bases, and 7 bases had no gene match. CDR1 and CDR2 from the germline V gene are SGHVS and FNYEAQ. This CDR3 is built from 16 residues. The CDR3 here is CASSPGTSGMTGELFF. CDR3 bases: TGTGCCAGCAGCCCTGGGACTAGCGGAATGACCGGGGAGCTGTTTTTT.

This clonotype showed up many times. The genes are TRBV7-9 and TRBJ2-1, with D maybe TRBD2 (6 bases). V gave up 1 base and J gave up 0 bases, with 10 bases separating them. The length of the CDR3 is 16 residues. Germline V gene sequence: CDR1 SEHNR, CDR2 FQNEAQ (reference sequence). This CDR3 is CASSLGGGASYNEQFF. The CDR3 DNA sequence: TGTGCCAGCAGCTTAGGAGGCGGGGCCTCCTACAATGAGCAGTTCTTC.

This clonotype was recorded many times. The gene calls are TRBV4-2 and TRBJ2-1; 9 nucleotides agree with TRBD2. Trimming removed 0 bases from V and 12 bases from J; junction bases left unmatched: 15. The V gene's germline CDR1 is LGHNA and CDR2 YNFKEQ. The CDR3 runs 17 residues. The CDR3 loop is CASSQDDSGGPSTRQFF. As DNA, the CDR3 is TGTGCCAGCAGCCAAGATGATAGCGGGGGCCCATCCACGCGGCAGTTCTTC.

In this sample, this clonotype turned up many times. The V call is TRBV12-3 or TRBV12-4, the J call TRBJ2-7, with 7 bases fitting TRBD2. The CDR3 loop spans 13 amino acids. Trimming at V came to 1 base and at J to 3 bases, leaving 0 bases not matched to a gene. CDR3 nucleotide sequence: TGTGCCAGCAGTTTAGGGGGGGGCTACGAGCAGTACTTC. The encoded protein is CASSLGGGYEQYF.

This clonotype occurred many times. The chain links TRBV6-2 or TRBV6-3 to TRBJ2-1, with D maybe TRBD2 (6 bases). V was cut by 2 bases and J by 7 bases, with 15 bases left in between. The length of the CDR3 is 15 residues. CDR1 is MNHEY, CDR2 SVGEGT, per germline. CDR3 DNA: TGTGCCAGCAGTTACGCTCGGGGGTTTCGTAATGAGCAGTTCTTC. This gives the protein CASSYARGFRNEQFF.

This clonotype was detected many times. A junction end diverges from the germline sequence, so it may reflect a read error. The chain joins TRBV7-7 to TRBJ2-1; D is unclear. The CDR3 covers 13 residues. In germline, CDR1 is SSHAT, CDR2 FNYEAQ (reference sequence). The CDR3 reads CASSLALYNEQFF. The CDR3 DNA follows: TGTGCTAGCAGCTTAGCCCTCTACAATGAGCAGTTCTTC.

This clonotype has at least ten counts. The rearrangement uses TRBV12-5 and TRBJ1-6; TRBD1 might be the D (6 bases). V lost 7 bases to trimming and J lost 14 bases, with 12 bases between them. Germline CDR1 and CDR2: LGHNT and FRNRAP. This CDR3 has 11 amino acids. The CDR3 reads CASALQGALHF. CDR3 sequence (DNA): TGTGCTAGTGCCCTACAGGGAGCCCTCCACTTT.

CDR3 protein: CASSSTSGGFYEQYF. The DNA of the CDR3 is TGTGCCAGCAGTTCGACTAGCGGGGGGTTCTACGAGCAGTACTTC. The chain carries TRBV28 and TRBJ2-7; TRBD2 agrees at 13 bases. This CDR3 is built from 15 residues. The V and J ends lost 4 bases and 3 bases, in that order; junction bases with no gene match: 3. From germline, CDR1 is MDHEN and CDR2 SYDVKM.

There are many counts of this clonotype. The V call is TRBV12-3 or TRBV12-4, the J call TRBJ2-2; unclear D gene. The CDR3 is 12 residues long. V was pared by 3 bases and J by 7 bases, with 6 bases between. The CDR3 DNA sequence: TGTGCCAGCAGTTTGATTGTCGGGGAGCTGTTTTTT. Its protein is CASSLIVGELFF.

This clonotype was seen ten or more times. The chain combines TRBV29-1 with TRBJ1-1, with 8 nucleotides matching TRBD1. The CDR3 contains 16 residues. With V trimmed by 5 bases and J by 0 bases, 11 bases remained unmatched. Germline loops: CDR1 SQVTM, CDR2 ANQGSEA. The CDR3 sequence is CSVLVRGQNMNTEAFF. In nucleotides, the CDR3 is TGCAGCGTTCTGGTCAGGGGGCAAAATATGAACACTGAAGCTTTCTTT.

This clonotype was detected a few times. This chain links TRBV20-1 with TRBJ2-5; 9 bases align to TRBD1. Germline V lookup: CDR1 DFQATT, CDR2 SNEGSKA (reference sequence). The CDR3 sequence is 13 residues long. For the CDR3, the DNA is TGCAGGGCCGGGACAGGGAGGAAAGAGACCCAGTACTTC. Translating gives CRAGTGRKETQYF.

This clonotype has ten or more counts. The chain couples TRBV20-1 to TRBJ1-5; 9 nucleotides agree with TRBD1. Losses at the gene ends were 3 bases for V and 6 bases for J; bases not matched to a gene: 3. The CDR3 has 13 amino acids. Germline V gene data show CDR1 as DFQATT and CDR2 as SNEGSKA (reference sequence). The CDR3 DNA reads TGCAGTGCTAGTACAGGGGGCGGTCAGCCCCAGCATTTT. Translated, it gives CSASTGGGQPQHF.

V is TRBV6-6 and J is TRBJ2-5; unclear D gene. The CDR3 extends over 11 amino acids. Trimming took 8 bases from V and 2 from J, leaving 6 bases between them. Germline loops: CDR1 MNHNY, CDR2 SVGAGI (reference sequence). CDR3 residues: CASGPQETQYF. The DNA for the CDR3 is TGTGCCAGCGGACCACAAGAGACCCAGTACTTC.

Many counts were recorded for this clonotype. The chain has TRBV7-2 and TRBJ2-6; 9 bases align to TRBD1. Germline CDR1 and CDR2: SGHTA and FQGNSA. This CDR3 has 16 residues. V dropped 2 bases and J dropped 2; count of bases not matched to a gene: 1. As DNA, the CDR3 is TGTGCCAGCAGCTTAACAGGGGGCACTGGGGCCAACGTCCTGACTTTC. Translating gives CASSLTGGTGANVLTF.

At least ten counts were recorded for this clonotype. The rearrangement links TRBV5-1 to TRBJ2-3; D is perhaps TRBD1 (5 bases). Germline CDR1 and CDR2: SGHRS and YFSETQ. Trimming took 1 base from V and 6 from J, leaving 12 bases between them. This CDR3 region has 14 residues. The CDR3 nucleotides are TGCGCCAGCAGCTTGATAGGGGCGACGGATACGCAGTATTTT. Translating it yields CASSLIGATDTQYF.

The chain joins TRBV29-1 to TRBJ2-7; D unclear. The CDR3 runs 10 residues. V was shortened by 5 bases and J by 7 bases, with 9 bases between the two germline ends. CDR1 and CDR2 from the germline V gene are SQVTM and ANQGSEA. This CDR3 is CSVWGEEQYF. CDR3 bases: TGCAGCGTTTGGGGTGAAGAGCAGTACTTC.

This clonotype has ten or more counts. This chain uses TRBV4-2 with TRBJ1-2; D might be TRBD1 (5 bases). V shed 4 bases and J shed 2 bases, with 14 bases lying between them. The CDR3 is 15 amino acids. In germline, CDR1 is LGHNA, CDR2 YNFKEQ. The CDR3 DNA follows: TGTGCCAGCAGCCCTTCACCGACAGCAAACTATGGCTACACCTTC. It yields the protein CASSPSPTANYGYTF.

This clonotype has ten or more counts. This sequence joins TRBV21-1 and TRBJ2-7; no check of the table's D call, TRBD2, against the DNA was made. TRBV21-1 is assigned pseudogene status. The CDR3 has 18 amino acids. The CDR3 sequence is CASSKERGRDRPREEQYF. CDR3 nucleotide sequence: TGTGCCAGCAGCAAAGAAAGAGGTAGGGATCGACCGAGGGAGGAGCAGTACTTC.

About this clonotype: A much larger clone differs from this one at a single base, so this may be a read error. The V gene is TRBV9, the J gene TRBJ2-1, with TRBD2 matching 8 bases. There are 17 residues in the CDR3. Germline V gene data show CDR1 as SGDLS and CDR2 as YYNGEE. CDR3 sequence: CTSSVQAGESSYNEQFF. In DNA, the CDR3 is TGTACCAGCAGCGTACAAGCGGGGGAAAGCTCCTACAATGAGCAGTTCTTC. The full variable domain, in which reference TRBV9 and TRBJ2-1 provide the parts outside the CDR3, is DSGVTQTPKHLITATGQRVTLRCSPRSGDLSVYWYQQSLDQGLQFLIQYYNGEERAKGNILERFSAQQFPDLHSELNLSSLELGDSALYFCTSSVQAGESSYNEQFFGPGTRLTVL.

This clonotype was seen a handful of times. The chain recombines TRBV27 with TRBJ1-6; tentative D call: TRBD1 (5 bases). The CDR3 is 14 residues long. Germline V lookup: CDR1 MNHEY, CDR2 SMNVEV (reference sequence). V shed 6 bases and J shed 7 bases, with 13 bases lying between them. CDR3 coding DNA: TGTGCCAGCAGGTCAGGGTGGGGGAATTCACCCCTCCACTTT. This codes for CASRSGWGNSPLHF.

In this sample, this clonotype turned up many times. V usage is TRBV10-2 and J usage is TRBJ2-1; either TRBD1 or TRBD2 may fit D (5 bases each). CDR1 WSHSY and CDR2 SAAADI come from the germline V gene. The CDR3 consists of 13 residues. The V and J ends lost 7 bases and 4 bases respectively, with 11 bases between them. The CDR3 spells CASTDGGYNEQFF. CDR3 nucleotide sequence: TGCGCCAGCACCGATGGGGGTTACAATGAGCAGTTCTTC.

This clonotype was picked up many times. This chain connects TRBV7-9 to TRBJ1-2, with D unresolved. V shed 6 bases and J shed 2 bases, with 13 bases lying between them. The CDR3 has 14 amino acids. Germline CDR1 reads SEHNR; CDR2 reads FQNEAQ (reference sequence). DNA of the CDR3: TGTGCCAGCAGACCGAGTCAGCAAAACTATGGCTACACCTTC. Encoded protein: CASRPSQQNYGYTF.

This clonotype was seen repeatedly, ten times or more. V and J are TRBV19 and TRBJ2-1; 7 positions agree with TRBD1. V trimming: 3 bases; J trimming: 4 bases; junction bases outside the gene matches: 6. The germline V gene encodes CDR1 LNHDA and CDR2 SQIVND (reference sequence). The CDR3 covers 15 residues. The CDR3 bases are TGTGCCAGTAGTATGGACAGGACAGCTTACAATGAGCAGTTCTTC. It is translated as CASSMDRTAYNEQFF. Drawing the rest from reference TRBV19 and TRBJ2-1, the complete variable domain is DGGITQSPKYLFRKEGQNVTLSCEQNLNHDAMYWYRQDPGQGLRLIYYSQIVNDFQKGDIAEGYSVSREKKESFPLTVTSAQKNPTAFYLCASSMDRTAYNEQFFGPGTRLTVL.

This clonotype was counted many times. The chain is built from TRBV14 and TRBJ2-1; unclear D gene. The CDR3 covers 17 residues. V lost 4 bases and J 0 bases, leaving 16 bases between the germline ends. Germline values: CDR1 SGHDN, CDR2 FVKESK. Here the CDR3 reads CASSPTRVASSYNEQFF. The CDR3 DNA sequence: TGTGCCAGCAGCCCGACGCGTGTGGCAAGCTCCTACAATGAGCAGTTCTTC.